Each of the 30 T cell receptor beta chains below was sequenced from the same sample in a study of graft-versus-host responses after intestinal transplantation. Produced via immunoSEQ multiplex PCR; TCRdb's table is partial and in-frame only. The sample lists roughly 99,000 clones, 80% to 90% occurring once. Their target antigens are unknown. Sequenced material: unstimulated CD4+ T cells sorted from spleen or lymph node cells, taken before transplant. These receptors were collected from a human donor who was the organ donor for an intestinal transplant.

This clone was detected only a few times. The V and J genes are TRBV2 and TRBJ1-3, with no clear D. Trimming took 8 bases from V and 4 from J, leaving 12 bases between them. The CDR3 has 13 residues. From germline, CDR1 is SNHLY and CDR2 FYNNEI. DNA of the CDR3: TGTGCCAGCTCCAAGGGTGTAGGAAACACCATATATTTT. Its translation is CASSKGVGNTIYF.

V gene TRBV18 combines with J gene TRBJ1-4; 8 positions match TRBD1. The V gene's germline CDR1 is KGHSH and CDR2 LQKENI. Losses at the gene ends were 6 bases for V and 8 bases for J; bases not matched to a gene: 5. This CDR3 is 13 amino acids long. The CDR3 reads CASSQGQGEKLFF. The DNA of the CDR3 is TGTGCCAGCTCGCAAGGACAGGGCGAAAAACTGTTTTTT.

The chain employs TRBV19 and TRBJ2-7; D uncertain. The CDR3 has 12 residues. The V and J ends lost 2 bases and 6 bases respectively, with 8 bases between them. CDR1 is LNHDA and CDR2 is SQIVND in the germline V gene (reference sequence). DNA for the CDR3: TGTGCCAGTAGTATACGAGACGGCGAGCAGTACTTC. Translated: CASSIRDGEQYF.

This clone was seen a single time. The chain combines TRBV5-1 with TRBJ2-1; D is perhaps TRBD2 (5 bases). Deletions cut 4 bases from V and 3 bases from J, with 29 bases between. The CDR3 extends over 20 amino acids. From germline, CDR1 is SGHRS and CDR2 YFSETQ. The CDR3 reads CASSPRGSAFVQQIYNEQFF. CDR3 DNA: TGCGCCAGCAGCCCGCGAGGGTCCGCTTTTGTCCAGCAGATCTACAATGAGCAGTTCTTC.

The V gene is TRBV7-2, the J gene TRBJ1-4; D is possibly TRBD1 (6 bases). Trimming removed 5 bases at V and 8 bases at J, with 18 bases between. The CDR3 sequence is 15 residues long. Germline CDR1 reads SGHTA; CDR2 reads FQGNSA. CDR3 amino acids: CASSPQAGEEEKLFF. CDR3 nucleotides: TGTGCCAGCAGCCCGCAGGCAGGGGAAGAAGAAAAACTGTTTTTT.

This chain connects TRBV5-6 to TRBJ1-1; TRBD1 might be the D (5 bases). The CDR3 totals 16 residues. Germline V gene lookup returns CDR1 SGHDT and CDR2 YYEEEE. V was trimmed by 0 bases and J by 4 bases, leaving 16 bases between them. The CDR3 DNA follows: TGTGCCAGCAGCTTGGCCGGGACCGGTTGGGGCACTGAAGCTTTCTTT. Translating it yields CASSLAGTGWGTEAFF.

The chain is built from TRBV9 and TRBJ2-5; D not resolved. The CDR3 has 13 residues. V was pared by 0 bases and J by 3 bases, with 6 bases between. Germline lookup yields CDR1 SGDLS and CDR2 YYNGEE. The CDR3: CASSVGTEETQYF. Here the CDR3 DNA reads TGTGCCAGCAGCGTAGGGACGGAAGAGACCCAGTACTTC. Combining the CDR3 with reference TRBV9 and TRBJ2-5 gives the whole variable domain DSGVTQTPKHLITATGQRVTLRCSPRSGDLSVYWYQQSLDQGLQFLIQYYNGEERAKGNILERFSAQQFPDLHSELNLSSLELGDSALYFCASSVGTEETQYFGPGTRLLVL.

The chain employs TRBV18 and TRBJ2-5, with D uncertain. CDR1 and CDR2 (germline): KGHSH, LQKENI. The CDR3 is made up of 14 amino acids. The ends were cut back, 0 bases at V and 2 bases at J, with 7 bases in the middle. In DNA, the CDR3 is TGTGCCAGCTCACCACCCATTACTCAAGAGACCCAGTACTTC. Its protein product is CASSPPITQETQYF.

V is TRBV7-2 and J is TRBJ2-1, with D tentatively TRBD1 or TRBD2 (5 bases each). Germline V lookup: CDR1 SGHTA, CDR2 FQGNSA. The V gene lost 6 bases and the J gene lost 6 bases, with 15 bases spanning the gap. The CDR3 consists of 14 residues. The CDR3 loop is CASRVDQGRNEQFF. The CDR3 bases are TGTGCCAGCAGAGTCGATCAGGGACGCAATGAGCAGTTCTTC.

This clone was seen a single time. The chain joins TRBV6-5 to TRBJ2-1; 10 nucleotides align to TRBD1. Germline values: CDR1 MNHEY, CDR2 SVGAGI. The CDR3 extends over 15 amino acids. The V and J ends lost 6 bases and 3 bases, in that order; junction bases with no gene match: 5. The CDR3 DNA reads TGTGCCAGCAGCCCGGACAGGGGGGTCTACAATGAGCAGTTCTTC. Protein product: CASSPDRGVYNEQFF.

The V call is TRBV6-1, the J call TRBJ2-1, with 8 bases lining up with TRBD1. Germline CDR1 reads MNHNS; CDR2 reads SASEGT. The length of the CDR3 is 16 residues. V was pared by 2 bases and J by 7 bases, with 10 bases of the junction left unmatched. CDR3 loop: CASSEPRTGLGNEQFF. The CDR3 DNA follows: TGTGCCAGCAGTGAACCCCGGACAGGGCTCGGAAATGAGCAGTTCTTC.

This clone was observed once. This chain joins TRBV5-1 and TRBJ2-7; a possible D gene is TRBD1 (5 bases). Trimming stripped 2 bases from V and 6 bases from J, with 15 bases between. Germline V gene data show CDR1 as SGHRS and CDR2 as YFSETQ. The CDR3 is 14 amino acids. This chain's CDR3 is CASSFQTAGREQYF. CDR3 coding DNA: TGCGCCAGCAGCTTTCAAACGGCAGGGCGCGAGCAGTACTTC. Together with reference TRBV5-1 and TRBJ2-7, the CDR3 gives the full variable domain: KAGVTQTPRYLIKTRGQQVTLSCSPISGHRSVSWYQQTPGQGLQFLFEYFSETQRNKGNFPGRFSGRQFSNSRSEMNVSTLELGDSALYLCASSFQTAGREQYFGPGTRLTVT.

The sample holds one count of this clone. The J gene is TRBJ2-5, the V gene TRBV18, with 10 bases matching TRBD2. The J segment lost 4 bases and the V segment lost 6 bases, leaving 14 bases of the junction unmatched. Germline V gene lookup returns CDR1 KGHSH and CDR2 LQKENI. The CDR3 sequence is 17 residues long. The CDR3 DNA follows: TGTGCCAGCTCCCCCTATCTGGCTAGCGGGAGAGGAGAGACCCAGTACTTC. Protein: CASSPYLASGRGETQYF.

The chain carries TRBV4-1 and TRBJ1-5, with a tentative D call TRBD1 (6 bases). This CDR3 region has 16 residues. The germline CDR1 and CDR2 sequences are MGHRA and YSYEKL. Trimming left V 2 bases short and J 0 bases short, with 11 bases between. CDR3: CASSQFWDISNQPQHF. In DNA form, the CDR3 reads TGCGCCAGCAGCCAATTCTGGGACATTAGCAATCAGCCCCAGCATTTT.

The chain is built from TRBV12-5 and TRBJ2-3; the D call may be TRBD1 or TRBD2 (5 bases each). Germline V gene data show CDR1 as LGHNT and CDR2 as FRNRAP. The CDR3 runs 15 residues. V lost 5 bases and J 0 bases, leaving 12 bases between the germline ends. CDR3 region: CASGPGTRSTDTQYF. CDR3 sequence (DNA): TGTGCTAGTGGTCCCGGGACCCGGAGCACAGATACGCAGTATTTT.

The chain recombines TRBV4-1 with TRBJ2-2; 8 bases are shared with TRBD1. This CDR3 contains 18 residues. The J segment lost 2 bases and the V segment lost 2 bases, leaving 10 bases of the junction unmatched. CDR1 is MGHRA and CDR2 is YSYEKL in the germline V gene. The CDR3 region has the DNA TGCGCCAGCAGCCAAAAACCCCCGGGACAGGTTAACACCGGGGAGCTGTTTTTT. The encoded protein is CASSQKPPGQVNTGELFF.

The rearrangement uses TRBV5-1 and TRBJ1-1, with D possibly being TRBD1 (6 bases). Germline-derived CDR1 and CDR2 are SGHRS and YFSETQ. The CDR3 runs to 14 residues. V lost 4 bases, J lost 0 bases, and 10 bases lay in between. In nucleotides, the CDR3 is TGCGCCAGCAGCAGGGGGGGCATGAACACTGAAGCTTTCTTT. Its translation is CASSRGGMNTEAFF.

This chain links TRBV19 with TRBJ2-4; 13 positions match TRBD2. Germline V gives CDR1 LNHDA, CDR2 SQIVND (reference sequence). The V segment lost 5 bases and the J segment 7 bases; nucleotides outside the gene matches: 14. This CDR3 has 18 residues. The CDR3 is CASSPWTSGGPRVNIQYF. CDR3 DNA sequence: TGTGCCAGTAGTCCCTGGACTAGCGGGGGCCCTCGGGTGAACATTCAGTACTTC.

This sequence joins TRBV29-1 and TRBJ2-7, with D hard to call. V dropped 7 bases and J dropped 3 bases, with 13 bases sitting between them. This CDR3 is built from 12 residues. Per germline, CDR1 SQVTM and CDR2 ANQGSEA. The CDR3: CSALRVGYEQYF. DNA for the CDR3: TGCAGCGCCCTCCGAGTGGGCTACGAGCAGTACTTC.

The chain is built from TRBV11-2 and TRBJ2-3; D unclear. The germline V gene encodes CDR1 SGHAT and CDR2 FQNNGV. There are 12 residues in the CDR3. The V and J ends lost 2 bases and 6 bases respectively, with 6 bases between them. The CDR3 sequence: CASSLLGDTQYF. The CDR3 DNA reads TGTGCCAGCAGCTTACTAGGGGATACGCAGTATTTT.

This chain connects TRBV5-1 to TRBJ2-1; 10 bases are a match to TRBD2. V lost 1 base, J lost 0 bases, and 4 bases stayed unmatched. The CDR3 contains 17 residues. Germline CDR1 is SGHRS and CDR2 is YFSETQ. CDR3 nucleotides: TGCGCCAGCAGCTTGACTAGCGGGGCGAGCTCCTACAATGAGCAGTTCTTC. Amino acids: CASSLTSGASSYNEQFF.

The genes are TRBV5-1 and TRBJ2-3; tentative D call: TRBD2 (6 bases). Germline CDR1 SGHRS, CDR2 YFSETQ. Trimming removed 0 bases from V and 4 bases from J, with 12 bases in between. CDR3 length: 15 residues. The DNA of the CDR3 is TGCGCCAGCAGCTTGGTTTGGCGGGGCGCAGATACGCAGTATTTT. Translated: CASSLVWRGADTQYF. Drawing the rest from reference TRBV5-1 and TRBJ2-3, the complete variable domain is KAGVTQTPRYLIKTRGQQVTLSCSPISGHRSVSWYQQTPGQGLQFLFEYFSETQRNKGNFPGRFSGRQFSNSRSEMNVSTLELGDSALYLCASSLVWRGADTQYFGPGTRLTVL.

The chain couples TRBV5-4 to TRBJ2-3; TRBD2 aligns across 7 bases. CDR1 and CDR2 from the germline V gene are SGHNT and YYREEE (reference sequence). V shed 1 base, J shed 1 base, and the junction held 3 bases outside the gene matches. The CDR3 loop spans 15 amino acids. The CDR3 loop is CASSLLAGGTDTQYF. CDR3 sequence (DNA): TGTGCCAGCAGCTTGCTTGCGGGGGGCACAGATACGCAGTATTTT.

This chain joins TRBV7-2 and TRBJ2-7; TRBD2 matches 14 bases. The V gene end was trimmed by 1 base and the J gene end by 2 bases; junction bases not matched to a gene: 1. The CDR3 is 16 amino acids. CDR1 is SGHTA and CDR2 is FQGNSA in the germline V gene. CDR3 amino acids: CASSLGLAGGPYEQYF. Here the CDR3 DNA reads TGTGCCAGCAGCTTAGGACTAGCGGGAGGGCCCTACGAGCAGTACTTC.

Remarks on this clone: Other DNA sequences within the sample encode an identical CDR3. The genes are TRBV7-2 and TRBJ2-3; D is uncertain. CDR3 size: 12 residues. V was clipped by 3 bases and J by 2 bases, with 3 bases between them. CDR1 and CDR2 (germline): SGHTA, FQGNSA. The chain's CDR3 is CASSFFTDTQYF. The DNA for the CDR3 is TGTGCCAGCAGCTTCTTCACAGATACGCAGTATTTT.

The chain links TRBV11-3 to TRBJ2-5; tentatively, D is TRBD2 (6 bases). This CDR3 comprises 17 residues. The germline gives CDR1 SGHNT, CDR2 YENEEA. Trimming cost V 1 base and J 5 bases, with 20 bases left between them. The DNA for the CDR3 is TGTGCCAGCAGCTTAGGCACCCTCCGGGACTCCACGGAGACCCAGTACTTC. Encoded protein: CASSLGTLRDSTETQYF.

This clone was picked up one time. The chain couples TRBV6-1 to TRBJ2-7; 7 nucleotides line up with TRBD1. There are 14 residues in the CDR3. Germline V gene sequence: CDR1 MNHNS, CDR2 SASEGT. V shed 10 bases and J 1 base; nucleotides not matched to a gene: 10. The CDR3 sequence: CATRSRDRSYEQYF. Here the CDR3 DNA reads TGTGCCACCCGCTCCCGGGACAGATCCTACGAGCAGTACTTC.

V gene TRBV7-2 combines with J gene TRBJ2-7, with 13 bases aligning to TRBD2. V was pared by 5 bases and J by 2 bases, with 3 bases of the junction left unmatched. Looked up from germline, CDR1 is SGHTA and CDR2 is FQGNSA. CDR3 size: 15 residues. The CDR3 loop reads CASSLGTSGTYEQYF. CDR3 nucleotide sequence: TGTGCCAGCAGCCTAGGGACTAGCGGGACCTACGAGCAGTACTTC.

This clone appeared a single time. The chain links TRBV13 to TRBJ2-1; D is perhaps TRBD1 (5 bases). With 1 base removed from V and 6 bases from J, the gap between germline ends came to 13 bases. This CDR3 has 15 amino acids. CDR1 and CDR2 from the germline V gene are PRHDT and FYEKMQ (reference sequence). CDR3 coding DNA: TGTGCCAGCAGCTTAGTAAGGGGATCGGGCAATGAGCAGTTCTTC. It is translated as CASSLVRGSGNEQFF.

The V gene is TRBV6-1, the J gene TRBJ2-7; TRBD1 matches 7 bases. Trimming removed 0 bases from V and 7 bases from J; junction bases left unmatched: 9. This CDR3 comprises 15 residues. The germline CDR1 and CDR2 sequences are MNHNS and SASEGT. CDR3 residues: CASSEAHSPRGEQYF. In nucleotides, the CDR3 is TGTGCCAGCAGTGAAGCCCACAGTCCCAGGGGGGAGCAGTACTTC.